Below, 30 T cell receptor beta chains from the same sample are listed, as sequenced in a study of healthy donors' naive CD4 and CD8 T cells. TCR libraries were built from 450 to 650 ng of total RNA by linear amplification. In TCRdb, the reads were re-called with MiXCR into one record per CDR3 protein. The sample has 200,000 or so distinct CDR3 sequences; about 74% are singletons. Sequenced sample: naive CD4+ and CD8+ T cells sorted from blood, pooled from several donors. The receptor source for this set is a pool of human donors in good health; the sample pools cells from several healthy donors.

The rearrangement joins TRBV29-1 to TRBJ2-7, with TRBD1 matching 8 bases. Germline values: CDR1 SQVTM, CDR2 ANQGSEA. The CDR3 contains 12 residues. V shed 4 bases, J shed 3 bases, and the junction held 2 bases outside the gene matches. CDR3 residues: CSVGGTGYEQYF. The CDR3 DNA follows: TGCAGCGTTGGGGGGACAGGCTACGAGCAGTACTTC.

This clonotype has just one count. The chain carries TRBV10-3 and TRBJ2-3; D not resolved. The CDR3 runs to 11 residues. Germline CDR1 and CDR2: ENHRY and SYGVKD. Trimming removed 10 bases at V and 1 base at J, with 6 bases between. CDR3: CATARTDTQYF. As DNA, the CDR3 is TGTGCCACTGCTCGCACAGATACGCAGTATTTT.

V and J are TRBV29-1 and TRBJ1-2; D possibly corresponds to TRBD1 (5 bases). The CDR3 has 12 amino acids. Germline V gene data show CDR1 as SQVTM and CDR2 as ANQGSEA. The ends were cut back, 5 bases at V and 8 bases at J, with 15 bases in the middle. CDR3 in DNA: TGCAGCGTTACTCGGCAGGGAGGCGGCTACACCTTC. Protein: CSVTRQGGGYTF.

V gene TRBV7-2 combines with J gene TRBJ2-3; no clear D gene. The ends were cut back, 1 base at V and 6 bases at J, with 14 bases in the middle. This CDR3 is 15 amino acids long. CDR1 is SGHTA, CDR2 FQGNSA, per germline. The CDR3 sequence is CASSLVRTSSDTQYF. The CDR3 nucleotides read TGTGCCAGCAGCTTAGTTCGTACGTCCTCCGATACGCAGTATTTT.

The chain is built from TRBV10-3 and TRBJ2-7, with a possible D match to TRBD1 (7 bases). Germline lookup yields CDR1 ENHRY and CDR2 SYGVKD. The CDR3 spans 13 residues. V lost 4 bases and J lost 6, with 13 bases in between. The CDR3 region is CAISVRDSLEQYF. The CDR3 DNA is TGTGCCATCAGTGTGCGGGACAGCCTCGAGCAGTACTTC.

V is TRBV6-2 or TRBV6-3 and J is TRBJ1-1, with D perhaps matching TRBD1 (5 bases). The CDR3 is made up of 14 amino acids. Germline CDR1 is MNHEY and CDR2 is SVGEGT. The V and J ends lost 8 bases and 5 bases respectively, with 18 bases between them. This chain's CDR3 is CASAPTAPGTEAFF. DNA of the CDR3: TGTGCCAGCGCCCCGACAGCTCCGGGGACTGAAGCTTTCTTT.

This sequence joins TRBV19 and TRBJ1-6; D not resolved. Germline V gene sequence: CDR1 LNHDA, CDR2 SQIVND (reference sequence). V lost 3 bases and J 6 bases, leaving 12 bases between the germline ends. The CDR3 length is 15 residues. The CDR3 region has the DNA TGTGCCAGTAGTATGTCGATGGGGATTAATTCACCCCTCCACTTT. Translating gives CASSMSMGINSPLHF.

The chain has TRBV27 and TRBJ2-7; 9 bases are a match to TRBD1. The CDR3 contains 18 residues. The germline V gene encodes CDR1 MNHEY and CDR2 SMNVEV (reference sequence). V lost 2 bases, J lost 2 bases, and 13 bases stayed unmatched. The chain's CDR3 is CASSLKGQGARVPYEQYF. CDR3 sequence (DNA): TGTGCCAGCAGTTTAAAGGGACAGGGAGCCCGGGTCCCCTACGAGCAGTACTTC.

This clonotype came up a few times. The chain has TRBV7-2 and TRBJ1-5, with D perhaps TRBD1 (6 bases). Germline assignment: CDR1 SGHTA and CDR2 FQGNSA. Trimming removed 1 base at V and 1 base at J, with 8 bases between. The length of the CDR3 is 15 residues. CDR3 sequence reads: CASSLGRGSNQPQHF. CDR3 bases: TGTGCCAGCAGCTTAGGCAGGGGAAGCAATCAGCCCCAGCATTTT.

V and J are TRBV6-5 and TRBJ2-7, with D possibly TRBD2 on 6 matching bases. The CDR3 has 14 residues. The V gene lost 7 bases and the J gene lost 3 bases, with 16 bases spanning the gap. Germline CDR1 MNHEY, CDR2 SVGAGI. CDR3 sequence (DNA): TGTGCCAGCAAAATCGAAGGGACTGACTACGAGCAGTACTTC. It is translated as CASKIEGTDYEQYF.

This clonotype was found once. Compared with germline, one end of the junction differs, possibly owing to a read error. The chain combines TRBV20-1 with TRBJ2-5; maybe TRBD2 (6 bases). Germline CDR1 and CDR2: DFQATT and SNEGSKA (reference sequence). This CDR3 has 18 residues. The CDR3 nucleotides read TGCAGTGCTAGAGATTTCGGGAGAAGCTGGGACGGCGAGGAGAGCCAGTACTTC. It is translated as CSARDFGRSWDGEESQYF.

The CDR3 is CSVRGQGASQPQHF. The CDR3 nucleotides are TGCAGCGTGAGGGGACAGGGGGCTAGTCAGCCCCAGCATTTT. This chain links TRBV29-1 with TRBJ1-5; 12 bases align to TRBD1. Germline CDR1 and CDR2: SQVTM and ANQGSEA. Unmatched junction bases numbered 6, after V lost 6 bases and J lost 6 bases. CDR3 length equals 14 residues.

The rearrangement joins TRBV6-5 to TRBJ1-3, with D tentatively TRBD1 (6 bases). V lost 2 bases to trimming and J lost 2 bases, with 10 bases between them. The length of the CDR3 is 15 residues. Germline values: CDR1 MNHEY, CDR2 SVGAGI. CDR3 DNA: TGTGCCAGCAGTTACACAACAGGGCCTGGAAACACCATATATTTT. It encodes CASSYTTGPGNTIYF.

The V call is TRBV6-5, the J call TRBJ1-1; D not certain. Germline V gene sequence: CDR1 MNHEY, CDR2 SVGAGI. Trimming stripped 5 bases from V and 4 bases from J, with 11 bases between. CDR3 length: 13 amino acids. CDR3 amino acids: CASSPKTVTEAFF. The CDR3 bases are TGTGCCAGCAGTCCTAAGACGGTCACTGAAGCTTTCTTT.

V is TRBV6-5 and J is TRBJ2-1; D is undetermined. The CDR3 sequence is 14 residues long. Looked up from germline, CDR1 is MNHEY and CDR2 is SVGAGI. The V end was cut by 8 bases, the J end by 0 bases, with 11 bases between. CDR3 coding DNA: TGTGCCAGCTCGGACGGCCGCTCCTACAATGAGCAGTTCTTC. Its translation: CASSDGRSYNEQFF.

This clonotype has a handful of counts. This chain uses TRBV13 with TRBJ1-1, with 9 bases lining up with TRBD1. Looked up from germline, CDR1 is PRHDT and CDR2 is FYEKMQ (reference sequence). After removal of 4 bases from V and 5 bases from J, the junction contained 8 bases not matched to a gene. This CDR3 contains 15 residues. The CDR3: CASSYETGGYTEAFF. CDR3 nucleotides: TGTGCCAGCAGCTATGAGACAGGGGGATATACTGAAGCTTTCTTT.

The V gene is TRBV28, the J gene TRBJ2-7; maybe TRBD2 (6 bases). The V end was cut by 6 bases, the J end by 0 bases, with 12 bases between. This CDR3 is built from 14 residues. The germline V gene encodes CDR1 MDHEN and CDR2 SYDVKM. As DNA, the CDR3 is TGTGCCAGCAGGGAGGGTAGCGGCTCCTACGAGCAGTACTTC. It specifies CASREGSGSYEQYF.

CDR3 residues: CASLPGQGRNEQFF. In nucleotides, the CDR3 is TGTGCCAGCCTACCGGGACAGGGCCGCAATGAGCAGTTCTTC. The chain recombines TRBV18 with TRBJ2-1, with TRBD1 identical over 9 bases. This CDR3 contains 14 residues. Trimming removed 8 bases from V and 6 bases from J; junction bases left unmatched: 8. Germline assignment: CDR1 KGHSH and CDR2 LQKENI.

The rearrangement joins TRBV6-5 to TRBJ1-1, with TRBD1 matching 7 bases. V was pared by 2 bases and J by 0 bases, with 3 bases of the junction left unmatched. Germline loops: CDR1 MNHEY, CDR2 SVGAGI. The CDR3 has 15 amino acids. CDR3 amino acids: CASSYTDRVNTEAFF. Here the CDR3 DNA reads TGTGCCAGCAGTTACACCGACAGGGTGAACACTGAAGCTTTCTTT.

This CDR3 is CASSLGAGEAKNIQYF. CDR3 sequence (DNA): TGTGCCAGCAGCTTAGGAGCGGGGGAGGCCAAAAACATTCAGTACTTC. The chain employs TRBV7-8 and TRBJ2-4, with 8 bases aligning to TRBD2. V shed 1 base and J 1 base; nucleotides not matched to a gene: 3. This CDR3 has 16 amino acids. Looked up from germline, CDR1 is SGHVS and CDR2 is FQNEAQ.

The chain joins TRBV28 to TRBJ2-5; D might be TRBD2 (5 bases). Deletions cut 6 bases from V and 5 bases from J, with 13 bases between. This CDR3 comprises 13 residues. Looked up from germline, CDR1 is MDHEN and CDR2 is SYDVKM. The CDR3 DNA reads as TGTGCCAGCAGCTCGGGAATGGGGGAGACCCAGTACTTC. It specifies CASSSGMGETQYF.

The genes are TRBV4-1 and TRBJ2-7, with 8 positions matching TRBD2. The germline CDR1 and CDR2 sequences are MGHRA and YSYEKL. J was trimmed by 4 bases and V by 0 bases; bases with no gene match: 5. The CDR3 loop spans 15 amino acids. CDR3 protein: CASSQDRLAGYEQYF. The DNA for the CDR3 is TGCGCCAGCAGCCAAGATCGGCTAGCGGGTTACGAGCAGTACTTC.

This sequence joins TRBV12-3 or TRBV12-4 and TRBJ1-2, with D unresolved. V was pared by 3 bases and J by 2 bases, with 10 bases between. The CDR3 consists of 14 residues. CDR3 DNA sequence: TGTGCCAGCAGTTTCGCTAGCAGCAACTATGGCTACACCTTC. This translates into CASSFASSNYGYTF.

V is TRBV24-1 and J is TRBJ2-1; 12 nucleotides agree with TRBD2. This CDR3 contains 16 residues. Germline trimming cut 3 bases from V and 8 bases from J; bases unmatched to any gene: 7. Per the germline V gene, CDR1 is KGHDR and CDR2 is SFDVKD. CDR3 residues: CATSDGVTSGSYEQFF. The CDR3 DNA sequence: TGTGCCACCAGTGATGGGGTGACTAGCGGGAGCTATGAGCAGTTCTTC.

The V call is TRBV6-5, the J call TRBJ2-1; TRBD1 matches 10 bases. This CDR3 comprises 17 residues. The V gene's germline CDR1 is MNHEY and CDR2 SVGAGI. The J segment lost 0 bases and the V segment lost 7 bases, leaving 9 bases of the junction unmatched. The CDR3: CASKETGGYSSYNEQFF. CDR3 DNA: TGTGCCAGCAAAGAGACAGGGGGCTACAGCTCCTACAATGAGCAGTTCTTC.

V and J are TRBV4-3 and TRBJ1-1, with D possibly matching TRBD1 (5 bases). This CDR3 spans 14 amino acids. V lost 0 bases and J lost 4, with 9 bases in between. Germline V CDR1 and CDR2: LGHNA, YSLEER. As DNA, the CDR3 is TGCGCCAGCAGCCAAGATGGGACCGTCACTGAAGCTTTCTTT. Translating it yields CASSQDGTVTEAFF.

The rearrangement links TRBV15 to TRBJ2-7; possibly TRBD1 or TRBD2 for D (5 bases each). The germline gives CDR1 LNHNV, CDR2 YYDKDF (reference sequence). The CDR3 spans 15 residues. The V end lost 5 bases, the J end lost 7 bases, and 21 bases lay between the germline ends. The CDR3 here is CATSGGTGTEAEQYF. The CDR3 DNA follows: TGTGCCACCAGCGGGGGAACAGGAACCGAAGCAGAGCAGTACTTC. Supplemented by reference TRBV15 and TRBJ2-7, the full variable domain reads DAMVIQNPRYQVTQFGKPVTLSCSQTLNHNVMYWYQQKSSQAPKLLFHYYDKDFNNEADTPDNFQSRRPNTSFCFLDIRSPGLGDTAMYLCATSGGTGTEAEQYFGPGTRLTVT.

This chain links TRBV27 with TRBJ2-1; tentative D call: TRBD2 (5 bases). Trimming took off 1 base at V and 2 bases at J, with 12 bases between the two ends. The CDR3 has 16 residues. Germline-derived CDR1 and CDR2 are MNHEY and SMNVEV (reference sequence). The CDR3 sequence is CASSLFGEWAYNEQFF. CDR3 DNA: TGTGCCAGCAGTTTATTCGGGGAATGGGCCTACAATGAGCAGTTCTTC.

The V call is TRBV19, the J call TRBJ2-1; D gene unclear. The germline V gene encodes CDR1 LNHDA and CDR2 SQIVND (reference sequence). The CDR3 runs to 14 residues. The ends were cut back, 4 bases at V and 5 bases at J, with 12 bases in the middle. CDR3 amino acids: CASSNRPRDNEQFF. CDR3 DNA: TGTGCCAGTAGTAACCGGCCCCGGGACAATGAGCAGTTCTTC.

The V call is TRBV29-1, the J call TRBJ2-5, with 9 nucleotides matching TRBD1. V gave up 3 bases and J gave up 0 bases; unmatched junction bases: 11. There are 17 residues in the CDR3. Germline CDR1 reads SQVTM; CDR2 reads ANQGSEA. The CDR3, as DNA: TGCAGCGTTGATGGGGACACAGGGGGCGAGTACCAAGAGACCCAGTACTTC. Residues: CSVDGDTGGEYQETQYF.